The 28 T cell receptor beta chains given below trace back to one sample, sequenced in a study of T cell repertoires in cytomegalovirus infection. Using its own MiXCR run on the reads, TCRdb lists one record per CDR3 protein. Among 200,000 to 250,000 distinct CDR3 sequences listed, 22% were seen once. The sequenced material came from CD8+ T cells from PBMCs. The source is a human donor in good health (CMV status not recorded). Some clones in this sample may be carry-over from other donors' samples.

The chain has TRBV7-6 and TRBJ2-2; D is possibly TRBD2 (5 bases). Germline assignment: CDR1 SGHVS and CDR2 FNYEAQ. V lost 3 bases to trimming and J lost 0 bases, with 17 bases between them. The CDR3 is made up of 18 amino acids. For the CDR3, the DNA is TGTGCCAGCAGCTTCTTCCTAGCTACTACCTCGAACACCGGGGAGCTGTTTTTT. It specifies CASSFFLATTSNTGELFF.

The DNA for the CDR3 is TGTGCCAGCAGCTGGGGGACAGGGAACTACGAGCAGTACTTC. Its protein product is CASSWGTGNYEQYF. The chain joins TRBV7-6 to TRBJ2-7; 9 nucleotides line up with TRBD1. Germline CDR1 and CDR2: SGHVS and FNYEAQ. Trimming at V came to 4 bases and at J to 3 bases, leaving 4 bases not matched to a gene. This CDR3 is 14 amino acids long.

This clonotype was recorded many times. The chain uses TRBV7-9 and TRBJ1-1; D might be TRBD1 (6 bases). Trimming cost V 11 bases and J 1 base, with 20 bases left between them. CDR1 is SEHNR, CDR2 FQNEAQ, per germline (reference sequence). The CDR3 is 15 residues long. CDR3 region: CASYSPGARNTEAFF. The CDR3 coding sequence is TGTGCCTCCTACTCCCCGGGGGCCAGGAACACTGAAGCTTTCTTT.

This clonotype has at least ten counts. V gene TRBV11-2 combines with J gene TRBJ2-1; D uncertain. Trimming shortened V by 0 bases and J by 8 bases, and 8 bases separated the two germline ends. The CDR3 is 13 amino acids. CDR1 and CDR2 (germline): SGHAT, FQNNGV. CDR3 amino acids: CASSLDRGDEQFF. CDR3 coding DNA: TGTGCCAGCAGCTTAGATCGTGGAGATGAGCAGTTCTTC.

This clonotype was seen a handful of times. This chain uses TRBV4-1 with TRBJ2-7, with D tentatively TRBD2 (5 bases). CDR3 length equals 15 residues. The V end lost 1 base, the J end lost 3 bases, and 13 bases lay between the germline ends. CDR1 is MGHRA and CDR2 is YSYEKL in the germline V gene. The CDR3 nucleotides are TGCGCCAGCAGCCAAGGAATGGATAGCGACTACGAGCAGTACTTC. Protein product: CASSQGMDSDYEQYF.

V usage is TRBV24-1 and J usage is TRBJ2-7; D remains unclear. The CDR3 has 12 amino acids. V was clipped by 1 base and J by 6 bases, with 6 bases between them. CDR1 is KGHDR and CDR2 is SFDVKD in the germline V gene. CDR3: CATSDFGSEQYF. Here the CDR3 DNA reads TGTGCCACCAGTGATTTTGGTAGCGAGCAGTACTTC.

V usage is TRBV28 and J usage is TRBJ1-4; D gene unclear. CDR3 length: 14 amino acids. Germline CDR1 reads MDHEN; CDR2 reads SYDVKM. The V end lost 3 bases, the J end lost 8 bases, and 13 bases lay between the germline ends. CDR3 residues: CASSFFLGGEKLFF. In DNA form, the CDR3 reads TGTGCCAGCAGTTTTTTCTTGGGCGGAGAAAAACTGTTTTTT.

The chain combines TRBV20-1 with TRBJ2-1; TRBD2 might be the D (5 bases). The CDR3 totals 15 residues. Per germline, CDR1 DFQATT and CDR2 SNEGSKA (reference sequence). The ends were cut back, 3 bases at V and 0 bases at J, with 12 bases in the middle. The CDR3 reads CSAREADNSYNEQFF. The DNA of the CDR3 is TGCAGTGCTAGGGAGGCAGACAACTCCTACAATGAGCAGTTCTTC.

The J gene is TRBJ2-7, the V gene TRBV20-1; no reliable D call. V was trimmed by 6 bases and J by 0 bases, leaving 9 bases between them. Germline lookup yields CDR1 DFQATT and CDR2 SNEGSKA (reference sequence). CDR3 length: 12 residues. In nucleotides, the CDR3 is TGCAGTGCCCCCGATGGCTCCTACGAGCAGTACTTC. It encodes CSAPDGSYEQYF.

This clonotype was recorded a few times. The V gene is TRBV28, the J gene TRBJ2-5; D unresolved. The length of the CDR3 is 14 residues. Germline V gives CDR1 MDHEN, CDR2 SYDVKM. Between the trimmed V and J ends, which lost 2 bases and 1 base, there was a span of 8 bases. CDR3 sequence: CASSLTASQETQYF. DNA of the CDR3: TGTGCCAGCAGTTTAACGGCCAGCCAAGAGACCCAGTACTTC. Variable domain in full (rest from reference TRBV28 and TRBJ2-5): DVKVTQSSRYLVKRTGEKVFLECVQDMDHENMFWYRQDPGLGLRLIYFSYDVKMKEKGDIPEGYSVSREKKERFSLILESASTNQTSMYLCASSLTASQETQYFGPGTRLLVL.

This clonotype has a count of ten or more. CDR3 sequence reads: CASSKGRGNYEQYF. The CDR3 coding sequence is TGTGCCAGCAGCAAGGGCAGGGGGAACTACGAGCAGTACTTC. The chain couples TRBV7-2 to TRBJ2-7; TRBD1 aligns across 7 bases. This CDR3 spans 14 amino acids. Per the germline V gene, CDR1 is SGHTA and CDR2 is FQGNSA. V gave up 5 bases and J gave up 3 bases; unmatched junction bases: 7.

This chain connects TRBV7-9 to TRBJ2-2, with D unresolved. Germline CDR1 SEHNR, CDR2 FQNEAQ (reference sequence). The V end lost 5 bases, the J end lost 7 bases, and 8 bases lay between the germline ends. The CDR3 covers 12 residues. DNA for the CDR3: TGTGCCAGCAGCGCTTCGTACGGGGAGCTGTTTTTT. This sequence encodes CASSASYGELFF. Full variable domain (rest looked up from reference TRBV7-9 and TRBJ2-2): DTGVSQNPRHKITKRGQNVTFRCDPISEHNRLYWYRQTLGQGPEFLTYFQNEAQLEKSRLLSDRFSAERPKGSFSTLEIQRTEQGDSAMYLCASSASYGELFFGEGSRLTVL.

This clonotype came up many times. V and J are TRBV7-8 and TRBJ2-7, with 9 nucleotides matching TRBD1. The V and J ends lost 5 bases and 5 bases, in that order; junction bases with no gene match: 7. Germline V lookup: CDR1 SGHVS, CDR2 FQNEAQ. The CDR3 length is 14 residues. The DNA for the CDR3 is TGTGCCAGCAGCACCCGGGACAGGGTTCACGAGCAGTACTTC. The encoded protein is CASSTRDRVHEQYF.

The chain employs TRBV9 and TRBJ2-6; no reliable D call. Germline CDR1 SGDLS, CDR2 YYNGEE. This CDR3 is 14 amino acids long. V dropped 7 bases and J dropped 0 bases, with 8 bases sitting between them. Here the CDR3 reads CASGAYSGANVLTF. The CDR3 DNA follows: TGTGCCAGCGGCGCTTACTCTGGGGCCAACGTCCTGACTTTC.

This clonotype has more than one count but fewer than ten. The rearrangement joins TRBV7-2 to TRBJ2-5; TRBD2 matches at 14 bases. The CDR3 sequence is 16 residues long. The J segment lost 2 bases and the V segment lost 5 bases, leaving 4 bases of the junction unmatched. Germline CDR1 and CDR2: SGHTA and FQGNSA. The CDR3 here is CASSPRLAGGQETQYF. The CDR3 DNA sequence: TGTGCCAGCAGCCCAAGACTAGCGGGGGGGCAAGAGACCCAGTACTTC.

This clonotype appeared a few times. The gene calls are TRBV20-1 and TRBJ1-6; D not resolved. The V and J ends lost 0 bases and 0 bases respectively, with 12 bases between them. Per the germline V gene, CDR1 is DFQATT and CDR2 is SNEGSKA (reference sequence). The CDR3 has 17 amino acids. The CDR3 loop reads CSARDRTVSSYNSPLHF. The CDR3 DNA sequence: TGCAGTGCTAGAGATCGTACGGTGAGCTCCTATAATTCACCCCTCCACTTT.

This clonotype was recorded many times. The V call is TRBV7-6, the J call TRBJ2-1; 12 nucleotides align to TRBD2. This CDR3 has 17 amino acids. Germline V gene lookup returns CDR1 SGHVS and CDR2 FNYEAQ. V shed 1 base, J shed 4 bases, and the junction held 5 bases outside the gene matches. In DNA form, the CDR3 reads TGTGCCAGCAGCTTAGGACTAGCGGGAGAGTATTACAATGAGCAGTTCTTC. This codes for CASSLGLAGEYYNEQFF.

This chain's CDR3 is CSVEQGDTEAFF. In DNA form, the CDR3 reads TGCAGCGTGGAACAGGGGGACACTGAAGCTTTCTTT. The chain links TRBV29-1 to TRBJ1-1; 8 bases are a match to TRBD1. J lost 3 bases, V lost 6 bases, and 3 bases had no gene match. CDR1 and CDR2 from the germline V gene are SQVTM and ANQGSEA. The CDR3 is 12 amino acids. The whole variable domain, filled in from reference TRBV29-1 and TRBJ1-1, reads SAVISQKPSRDICQRGTSLTIQCQVDSQVTMMFWYRQQPGQSLTLIATANQGSEATYESGFVIDKFPISRPNLTFSTLTVSNMSPEDSSIYLCSVEQGDTEAFFGQGTRLTVV.

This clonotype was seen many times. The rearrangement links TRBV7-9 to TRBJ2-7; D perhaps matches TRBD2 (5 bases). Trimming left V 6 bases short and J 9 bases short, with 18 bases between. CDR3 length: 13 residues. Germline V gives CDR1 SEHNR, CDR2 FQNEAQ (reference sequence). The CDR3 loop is CASSFRTAEGQYF. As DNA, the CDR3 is TGTGCCAGCAGTTTCAGGACCGCTGAGGGGCAGTACTTC.

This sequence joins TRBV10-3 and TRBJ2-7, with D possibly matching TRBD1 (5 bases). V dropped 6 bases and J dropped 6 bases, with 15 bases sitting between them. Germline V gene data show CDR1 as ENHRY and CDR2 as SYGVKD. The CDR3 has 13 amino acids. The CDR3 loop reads CAISADVQGEQYF. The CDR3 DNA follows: TGTGCCATCAGCGCAGATGTTCAGGGCGAGCAGTACTTC.

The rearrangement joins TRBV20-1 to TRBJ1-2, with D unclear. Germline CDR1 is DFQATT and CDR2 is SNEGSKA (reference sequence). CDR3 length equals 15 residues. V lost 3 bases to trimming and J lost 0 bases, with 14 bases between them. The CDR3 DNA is TGCAGTGCTAGCCCCCCGGCGATAGCTAACTATGGCTACACCTTC. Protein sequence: CSASPPAIANYGYTF.

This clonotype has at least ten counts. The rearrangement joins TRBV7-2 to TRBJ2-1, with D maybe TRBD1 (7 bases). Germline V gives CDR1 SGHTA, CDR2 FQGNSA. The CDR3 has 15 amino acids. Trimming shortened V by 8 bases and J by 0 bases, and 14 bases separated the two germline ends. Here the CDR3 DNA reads TGTGCCAGCCAACAGGGGACTTACTCCTACAATGAGCAGTTCTTC. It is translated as CASQQGTYSYNEQFF.

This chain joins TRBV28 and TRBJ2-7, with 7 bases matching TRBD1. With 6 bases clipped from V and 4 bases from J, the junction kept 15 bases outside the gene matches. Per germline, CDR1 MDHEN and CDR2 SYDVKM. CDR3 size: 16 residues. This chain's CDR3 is CASSRPPDRSRYEQYF. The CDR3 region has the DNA TGTGCCAGCAGCCGCCCCCCGGACAGGTCACGTTACGAGCAGTACTTC.

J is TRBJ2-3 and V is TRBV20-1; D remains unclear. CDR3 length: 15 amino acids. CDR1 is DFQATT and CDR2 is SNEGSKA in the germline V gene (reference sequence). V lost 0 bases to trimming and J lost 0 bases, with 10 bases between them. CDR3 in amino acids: CSARDGTDSTDTQYF. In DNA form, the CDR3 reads TGCAGTGCTAGAGATGGAACAGATAGCACAGATACGCAGTATTTT.

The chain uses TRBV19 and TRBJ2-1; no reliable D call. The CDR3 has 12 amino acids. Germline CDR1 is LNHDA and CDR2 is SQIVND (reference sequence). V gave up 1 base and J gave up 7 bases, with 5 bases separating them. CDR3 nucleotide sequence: TGTGCCAGTAGTATAGGTTGGAATGAGCAGTTCTTC. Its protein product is CASSIGWNEQFF.

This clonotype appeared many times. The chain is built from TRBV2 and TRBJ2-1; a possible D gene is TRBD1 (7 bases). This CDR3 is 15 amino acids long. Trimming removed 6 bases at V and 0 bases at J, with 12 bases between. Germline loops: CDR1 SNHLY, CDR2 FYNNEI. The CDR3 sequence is CASSGGQSSYNEQFF. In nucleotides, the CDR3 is TGTGCCAGCAGCGGGGGACAGAGCTCCTACAATGAGCAGTTCTTC.

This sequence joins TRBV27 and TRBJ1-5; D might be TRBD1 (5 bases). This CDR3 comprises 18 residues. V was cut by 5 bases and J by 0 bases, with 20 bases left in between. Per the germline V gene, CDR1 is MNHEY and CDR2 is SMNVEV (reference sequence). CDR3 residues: CASSPDIYGGNSNQPQHF. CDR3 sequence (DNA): TGTGCCAGCAGTCCTGACATCTACGGGGGGAATAGCAATCAGCCCCAGCATTTT.

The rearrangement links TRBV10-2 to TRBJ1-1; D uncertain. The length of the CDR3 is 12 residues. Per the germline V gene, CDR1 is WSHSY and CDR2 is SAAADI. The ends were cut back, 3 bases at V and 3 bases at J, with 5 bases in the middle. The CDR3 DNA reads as TGCGCCAGCAGTGAAGGGTACACTGAAGCTTTCTTT. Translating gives CASSEGYTEAFF.